Below, 12 T cell receptor beta chains from the same sample are listed, as sequenced in a study of cytomegalovirus exposure and HLA in healthy donors. This PCR relied on a set of 60 Vbeta primers and 13 Jbeta primers. Libraries were prepared by immunoSEQ multiplex PCR; TCRdb keeps only in-frame clonotypes and omits some of them. The table records fewer than 45,000 clones, roughly three quarters of them present only once. The sequenced material came from PBMCs. Receptor source: a middle-aged man in good health and CMV-seronegative.

This clone turned up a few times. The gene calls are TRBV2 and TRBJ1-5, with a tentative D call TRBD1 (5 bases). The CDR3 runs to 14 residues. V lost 5 bases, J lost 4 bases, and 12 bases lay in between. CDR1 is SNHLY, CDR2 FYNNEI, per germline. The DNA for the CDR3 is TGTGCCAGCAGTCCCGACAGCATAAATCAGCCCCAGCATTTT. Translating gives CASSPDSINQPQHF.

This chain joins TRBV7-8 and TRBJ2-7; D perhaps matches TRBD2 (5 bases). The CDR3 is 13 amino acids. The V end lost 7 bases, the J end lost 3 bases, and 13 bases lay between the germline ends. CDR1 is SGHVS, CDR2 FQNEAQ, per germline. CDR3: CASNTEGNYEQYF. DNA for the CDR3: TGTGCCAGCAATACCGAGGGAAACTACGAGCAGTACTTC. Together with reference TRBV7-8 and TRBJ2-7, the CDR3 gives the full variable domain: GAGVSQSPRYKVAKRGQDVALRCDPISGHVSLFWYQQALGQGPEFLTYFQNEAQLDKSGLPSDRFFAERPEGSVSTLKIQRTQQEDSAVYLCASNTEGNYEQYFGPGTRLTVT.

The rearrangement links TRBV30 to TRBJ2-3, with 7 bases lining up with TRBD1. Losses at the gene ends were 4 bases for V and 1 base for J; bases not matched to a gene: 5. The germline gives CDR1 GTSNPN, CDR2 SVGIG (reference sequence). The CDR3 loop spans 14 amino acids. In DNA, the CDR3 is TGTGCCTGGACTACCGGGACAGGCACAGATACGCAGTATTTT. It yields the protein CAWTTGTGTDTQYF.

The table lists this clone with a count of one. V gene TRBV7-2 combines with J gene TRBJ1-1, with no clear D. CDR1 is SGHTA and CDR2 is FQGNSA in the germline V gene. This CDR3 comprises 14 residues. Trimming removed 4 bases from V and 1 base from J, with 10 bases in between. In DNA form, the CDR3 reads TGTGCCAGCAGCTCAGCCCCAGGGAACACTGAAGCTTTCTTT. It is translated as CASSSAPGNTEAFF.

The gene calls are TRBV7-9 and TRBJ2-5; TRBD2 matches 14 bases. The J call could be wrong; TRBJ2-7 is a better fit for the DNA end. The V gene's germline CDR1 is SEHNR and CDR2 FQNEAQ (reference sequence). This CDR3 is 17 amino acids long. The CDR3: CASSRNPGLAGAYEQYF. The CDR3 DNA follows: TGTGCCAGCAGCCGCAATCCGGGACTAGCGGGGGCCTACGAGCAGTACTTC.

This chain uses TRBV7-8 with TRBJ1-1; D call uncertain. Germline V gives CDR1 SGHVS, CDR2 FQNEAQ. The CDR3 length is 12 residues. Trimming pared 2 bases from V and 4 bases from J, leaving 5 bases between. The CDR3 coding sequence is TGTGCCAGCAGCTTATCGGTCACTGAAGCTTTCTTT. Amino acid sequence: CASSLSVTEAFF.

The chain joins TRBV7-9 to TRBJ1-1; D is possibly TRBD1 (5 bases). Looked up from germline, CDR1 is SEHNR and CDR2 is FQNEAQ (reference sequence). This CDR3 region has 14 residues. Trimming removed 5 bases at V and 6 bases at J, with 16 bases between. CDR3 region: CASSLLAGLAEAFF. The CDR3 bases are TGTGCCAGCAGCCTATTGGCGGGGCTCGCTGAAGCTTTCTTT. Drawing the rest from reference TRBV7-9 and TRBJ1-1, the complete variable domain is DTGVSQNPRHKITKRGQNVTFRCDPISEHNRLYWYRQTLGQGPEFLTYFQNEAQLEKSRLLSDRFSAERPKGSFSTLEIQRTEQGDSAMYLCASSLLAGLAEAFFGQGTRLTVV.

The J gene is TRBJ1-1, the V gene TRBV28; D call uncertain. The CDR3 has 12 residues. The germline V gene encodes CDR1 MDHEN and CDR2 SYDVKM. Trimming removed 2 bases at V and 5 bases at J, with 6 bases between. For the CDR3, the DNA is TGTGCCAGCAGTTTACCAGGTACTGAAGCTTTCTTT. Protein product: CASSLPGTEAFF.

The gene calls are TRBV4-3 and TRBJ2-2, with D unresolved. V was clipped by 3 bases and J by 5 bases, with 10 bases between them. The CDR3 contains 14 residues. Germline CDR1 reads LGHNA; CDR2 reads YSLEER. The DNA of the CDR3 is TGCGCCAGCAGCCAGTTAACCGGGACCGGGGAGCTGTTTTTT. Translated: CASSQLTGTGELFF.

V and J are TRBV6-5 and TRBJ1-2; 7 bases map to TRBD1. The ends lost 6 bases at V and 8 bases at J; junction bases unmatched: 3. This CDR3 has 11 residues. The germline CDR1 and CDR2 sequences are MNHEY and SVGAGI. The CDR3 DNA reads as TGTGCCAGCAGGCGACAGGGCGGCTACACCTTC. Protein product: CASRRQGGYTF.

The chain employs TRBV5-4 and TRBJ2-5; D is perhaps TRBD2 (7 bases). V dropped 4 bases and J dropped 1 base, with 17 bases sitting between them. This CDR3 spans 16 amino acids. Germline CDR1 SGHNT, CDR2 YYREEE (reference sequence). The CDR3: CASSEGGGSPQETQYF. The CDR3 region has the DNA TGTGCCAGCAGCGAGGGGGGAGGGAGTCCCCAAGAGACCCAGTACTTC.

The genes are TRBV4-1 and TRBJ1-4; D possibly corresponds to TRBD1 (5 bases). The CDR3 sequence is 14 residues long. Trimming left V 0 bases short and J 12 bases short, with 14 bases between. Germline lookup yields CDR1 MGHRA and CDR2 YSYEKL. CDR3 bases: TGCGCCAGCAGCCAAGAAGGGGAGGCGGGGGAACTGTTTTTT. Protein: CASSQEGEAGELFF.